The source of this T cell receptor beta chain is a study of T cell changes during pregnancy in multiple sclerosis. Repertoires were generated with immunoSEQ multiplex PCR, while TCRdb's copy carries only in-frame clones and drops some. The repertoire consists of about 86,000 clones, with 75% to 95% occurring once and the leading ten covering around 1.8%. The J segment lost 11 bases and the V segment lost 1 base, leaving 5 bases of the junction unmatched. The germline CDR1 and CDR2 sequences are SGHTA and FQGNSA. CDR3 size: 14 residues. The input for sequencing was peripheral blood, taken in the first trimester of pregnancy. The chain joins TRBV7-2 to TRBJ1-6; 7 bases fit TRBD1. The sequence came from a female donor in good health, enrolled as a control in a pregnancy study. The CDR3 is CASSLEQGRPPLHF. CDR3 coding DNA: TGTGCCAGCAGCTTAGAACAGGGGAGGCCACCCCTCCACTTT. Drawing the rest from reference TRBV7-2 and TRBJ1-6, the complete variable domain is GAGVSQSPSNKVTEKGKDVELRCDPISGHTALYWYRQSLGQGLEFLIYFQGNSAPDKSGLPSDRFSAERTGGSVSTLTIQRTQQEDSAVYLCASSLEQGRPPLHFGNGTRLTVT.